This T cell receptor beta chain was captured by sequencing in a study of T cells after yellow fever vaccination. Using its own MiXCR run on the 5' RACE reads, TCRdb lists one record per CDR3 protein. This table has 46,000 or so distinct CDR3 sequences, 5.5% to 7.5% appearing once. CDR1 and CDR2 from the germline V gene are SGHNT and YYREEE (reference sequence). The CDR3 is made up of 14 amino acids. V was trimmed by 0 bases and J by 2 bases, leaving 8 bases between them. This clonotype was observed many times. The origin of this receptor is a man aged 25 to 40 who received the YFV17D yellow fever vaccine. The source was PBMCs, either bulk or a sorted T-cell subset (CD4+, CD8+, memory, or dextramer-sorted; not recorded which), collected 45 days after the yellow fever booster vaccination. The chain links TRBV5-4 to TRBJ2-5; D is uncertain. CDR3 sequence reads: CASSLGTAQETQYF. CDR3 in DNA: TGTGCCAGCAGCTTGGGAACAGCTCAAGAGACCCAGTACTTC.